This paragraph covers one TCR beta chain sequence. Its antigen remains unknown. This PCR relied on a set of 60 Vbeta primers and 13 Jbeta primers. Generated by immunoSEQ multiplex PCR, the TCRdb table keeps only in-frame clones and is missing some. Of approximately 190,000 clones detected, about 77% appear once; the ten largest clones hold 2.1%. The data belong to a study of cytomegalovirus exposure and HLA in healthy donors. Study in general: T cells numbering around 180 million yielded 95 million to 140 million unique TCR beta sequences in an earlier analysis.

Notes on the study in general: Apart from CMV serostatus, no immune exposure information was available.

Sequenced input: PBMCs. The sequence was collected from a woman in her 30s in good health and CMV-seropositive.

The CDR3 loop is CATAIQPGTGGNEQFF. The CDR3 coding sequence is TGCGCCACCGCCATCCAACCCGGGACAGGGGGGAATGAGCAGTTCTTC. This chain uses TRBV5-1 with TRBJ2-1, with TRBD1 matching over 11 bases. V shed 9 bases and J 7 bases; nucleotides not matched to a gene: 15. Germline lookup yields CDR1 SGHRS and CDR2 YFSETQ. The CDR3 spans 16 residues.